Detailed here is one T cell receptor beta chain. Its antigen remains undetermined. The input lacks base qualities; no much larger clone sits a single base away. The data are from a study of T cell repertoires in cytomegalovirus infection (dated by TCRdb to the late 2010s). Describing the broader study: Because public TCR beta signatures pointed to carriage of CMV infection together with the matching HLA type, the HLA type of each donor mattered for the analysis.

Findings and caveats that apply to the study as a whole: Carriers of CMV infection plus the relevant HLA type were discriminated by the cumulative frequency of public TCR beta family members in the study cohort and in an independent 352-donor cohort. In the ex vivo response, HLA-C-restricted CMV-specific TCR beta clonotypes were dominant, and in two of eight donors the single most frequent clonotype came from this HLA-C-restricted group.

Sequenced on an Illumina HiSeq 1500. The public reads were reanalyzed by TCRdb: fastp trimming at Q25, MiXCR alignment, in-frame beta chains only. Identical CDR3 protein sequences are pooled into one entry, listed with their most common genes and DNA. A total of a few hundred thousand distinct CDR3 sequences appear in this sample, about an eighth of them only once. The ten largest clones add up to about 8.7% of the sample. The CDR3 holds 15 amino acids from the cysteine to the phenylalanine. The retained sequence is limited to the CDR3, 45 bases, with the frame set at the first base. Trimming takes 0 bases from V and 3 bases from J, and the germline ends sit 11 bases apart. Taken from the germline V gene, the CDR1 and CDR2 loops are SGDLS and YYNGEE.

The sequence was collected from a human donor in good health (CMV status not recorded). Some clones in this sample may be carry-over from other donors' samples. Sequenced material: PBMCs. This chain joins TRBV9 to TRBJ2-3; no D gene call is confident. The CDR3 loop reads CASSVDARRTDTQYF. The DNA sequence reads TGTGCCAGCAGCGTAGACGCCAGAAGGACAGATACGCAGTATTTT.